This is a list of T cell receptor beta chains from one sample in a study of blood T cell repertoires in COVID-19. Assay: immunoSEQ multiplex PCR; the TCRdb copy retains only in-frame clones and omits some. The table lists hundreds of thousands of clones, around 85% of them singletons. The specimen sequenced was PBMCs or T cells enriched from blood (not recorded which). The receptors originated from a woman in her sixties or seventies who had recovered from COVID-19. The CDR3 runs from the conserved cysteine through the conserved F or W. D genes are given only for firm matches. Size is omitted from some rows. Given values are once, few, many or a class for expanded clones.

J	V	size	D	CDR3	DNA
TRBJ1-2	TRBV29-1	once	-	CSVAGEYYGYTF	TGCAGCGTCGCTGGGGAGTACTATGGCTACACCTTC
TRBJ1-4	TRBV6-5	few	-	CASNLGRGYGEKLFF	TGTGCCAGCAACCTAGGACGGGGTTATGGTGAAAAACTGTTTTTT
TRBJ2-2	TRBV9	-	-	CASSVGQGLAGELFF	TGTGCCAGCAGCGTCGGGCAGGGGTTGGCCGGGGAGCTGTTTTTT
TRBJ2-3	TRBV15	once	TRBD2	CATKRGGTDTQYF	TGTGCCACTAAGCGGGGGGGCACAGATACGCAGTATTTT
TRBJ2-5	TRBV7-2	-	-	CASSSPTGSRETQYF	TGTGCCAGCAGCTCCCCAACAGGGAGTAGAGAGACCCAGTACTTC
TRBJ1-6	TRBV2	-	TRBD1	CASMDRENSPLHF	TGTGCCAGCATGGACAGGGAGAATTCACCCCTCCACTTT
TRBJ2-3	TRBV29-1	-	-	CSAKTSTDTQYF	TGCAGCGCTAAGACTAGCACAGATACGCAGTATTTT
TRBJ1-2	TRBV12-3/TRBV12-4	-	-	CASKYRADYGYTF	TGTGCCAGCAAGTACAGGGCGGACTATGGCTACACCTTC
TRBJ1-2	TRBV6-6	-	TRBD1	CASSRDRPDRTNYGYTF	TGTGCCAGCAGTCGGGACAGGCCTGACCGTACTAACTATGGCTACACCTTC
TRBJ1-6	TRBV21-1	-	-	CASSVDRGLNSPLHF	TGTGCCAGCAGCGTCGACAGGGGGCTTAATTCACCCCTCCACTTT
TRBJ2-7	TRBV3-1/TRBV3-2	-	TRBD1	CASSQNRQGQYF	TGTGCCAGCAGCCAAAACCGACAGGGGCAGTACTTC
TRBJ1-2	TRBV27	-	-	CASSPYQQGSYGYTF	TGTGCCAGCAGTCCATACCAGCAGGGGAGCTATGGCTACACCTTC
TRBJ1-3	TRBV7-2	-	-	CASIPGGLKRNTIYF	TGTGCCAGCATCCCCGGGGGGTTAAAGAGAAACACCATATATTTT
TRBJ1-1	TRBV2	-	-	CASSTHIEAFF	TGTGCCAGCAGTACACACATAGAAGCTTTCTTT
TRBJ1-6	TRBV25-1	-	-	CASSEVTPFNSPLHF	TGTGCCAGCAGTGAGGTGACTCCCTTTAATTCACCCCTCCACTTT
TRBJ2-3	TRBV5-1	-	-	CASSPTVGQGTQYF	TGCGCCAGCAGCCCGACCGTGGGTCAGGGGACGCAGTATTTT
TRBJ1-1	TRBV18	-	-	CASSPPLTRNTEAFF	TGTGCCAGCTCACCACCCCTGACAAGGAACACTGAAGCTTTCTTT
TRBJ2-1	TRBV5-1	-	TRBD1	CASRDRGSSYNEQFF	TGCGCCAGCAGGGACAGGGGGAGCTCCTACAATGAGCAGTTCTTC
TRBJ1-1	TRBV21-1	-	-	CASSHRDWERAEAFF	TGTGCCAGCAGCCACCGGGACTGGGAGAGAGCTGAAGCTTTCTTT
TRBJ2-3	TRBV24-1	-	TRBD2	CATSDSWTSGATDTQYF	TGTGCCACCAGTGATTCTTGGACTAGCGGGGCCACAGATACGCAGTATTTT
TRBJ1-4	TRBV28	-	-	CASSLPGGRKLFF	TGTGCCAGCAGTTTACCGGGGGGGCGAAAACTGTTTTTT
TRBJ2-5	TRBV7-2	-	TRBD2	CASSLRWRGGRGETQYF	TGTGCCAGCAGCTTAAGATGGCGGGGGGGCCGTGGAGAGACCCAGTACTTC
TRBJ2-5	TRBV6-5	-	-	CASRRTGYGETQYF	TGTGCCAGCAGACGTACAGGGTATGGAGAGACCCAGTACTTC
TRBJ1-3	TRBV10-3	-	TRBD1	CANRDRGDTIYF	TGTGCCAACCGGGACAGGGGGGACACCATATATTTT
TRBJ2-3	TRBV5-1	-	TRBD2	CASSLTSGGAADTQYF	TGCGCCAGCAGCCTCACTAGCGGGGGGGCCGCGGATACGCAGTATTTT
TRBJ2-7	TRBV5-1	-	TRBD1	CASSSGTAYEQYF	TGCGCCAGCAGCTCCGGGACAGCCTACGAGCAGTACTTC
TRBJ2-2	TRBV9	-	-	CASSVGHANTGELFF	TGTGCCAGCAGCGTTGGGCATGCAAACACCGGGGAGCTGTTTTTT
TRBJ1-5	TRBV19	-	TRBD1	CASSRHRGREKPSNQPQHF	TGTGCCAGTAGTAGACACAGGGGGCGCGAAAAACCTAGCAATCAGCCCCAGCATTTT
TRBJ2-3	TRBV11-2	-	-	CASSLSMGGAQADTQYF	TGTGCCAGCAGCTTATCGATGGGGGGGGCGCAGGCAGATACGCAGTATTTT
TRBJ1-3	TRBV6-6	-	-	CASSYSIQASGNTIYF	TGTGCCAGCAGTTACTCGATCCAGGCCTCTGGAAACACCATATATTTT
TRBJ2-1	TRBV3-1/TRBV3-2	-	TRBD2	CASSPGGTSGTYNEQFF	TGTGCCAGCAGCCCCGGGGGGACTAGCGGGACCTACAATGAGCAGTTCTTC
TRBJ2-7	TRBV6-5	-	TRBD2	CASSYSLTSGVGEQYF	TGTGCCAGCAGTTACTCATTGACTAGCGGGGTGGGGGAGCAGTACTTC
TRBJ1-2	TRBV29-1	many	TRBD1	CSVERQGAVGGYTF	TGCAGCGTTGAGAGGCAGGGGGCGGTTGGGGGCTACACCTTC
TRBJ2-1	TRBV15	-	TRBD2	CATSRERGASLGEQFF	TGTGCCACCAGCAGAGAGCGGGGGGCTTCTTTAGGAGAGCAGTTCTTC
TRBJ2-3	TRBV2	once	TRBD1	CASSEGQDSFDTQYF	TGTGCCAGCAGTGAGGGACAGGACAGCTTCGATACGCAGTATTTT
TRBJ1-1	TRBV7-8	once	-	CASSSTGKAAFF	TGTGCCAGCAGCTCTACAGGGAAGGCAGCTTTCTTT
TRBJ2-3	TRBV4-1	-	-	CASSLPNTDTQYF	TGCGCCAGCAGCCTACCTAACACAGATACGCAGTATTTT
TRBJ1-2	TRBV5-1	-	TRBD1	CASSLGAGGYGYTF	TGCGCCAGCAGCTTGGGTGCAGGGGGCTATGGCTACACCTTC
TRBJ2-3	TRBV30	-	-	CAWSVGGVNTDTQYF	TGTGCCTGGAGTGTCGGGGGAGTGAACACAGATACGCAGTATTTT
TRBJ1-2	TRBV5-5	-	-	CASSLGQQYGYTF	TGTGCCAGCAGCTTGGGACAGCAATATGGCTACACCTTC
TRBJ2-3	TRBV9	-	TRBD2	CASSVAAGGLVNTQYF	TGTGCCAGCAGCGTCGCAGCGGGGGGGCTCGTCAATACGCAGTATTTT
TRBJ2-1	TRBV30	-	TRBD2	CAWSSSGGAQFF	TGTGCCTGGAGTTCTAGCGGGGGGGCGCAGTTCTTC
TRBJ2-1	TRBV4-1	-	-	CASSQVWGGAGNEQFF	TGCGCCAGCAGCCAGGTCTGGGGGGGGGCGGGCAATGAGCAGTTCTTC
TRBJ1-5	TRBV9	-	TRBD1	CASSPGTGNNQPQHF	TGTGCCAGCAGCCCCGGGACAGGGAACAATCAGCCCCAGCATTTT
TRBJ2-5	TRBV7-8	-	-	CASSLRGQETQYF	TGTGCCAGCAGCTTAAGGGGGCAAGAGACCCAGTACTTC
TRBJ2-5	TRBV3-1/TRBV3-2	-	-	CASSQKTRQETQYF	TGTGCCAGCAGCCAAAAGACTCGCCAAGAGACCCAGTACTTC
TRBJ2-3	TRBV9	-	TRBD2	CASSVGLAGDTQYF	TGTGCCAGCAGCGTAGGACTAGCGGGTGATACGCAGTATTTT
TRBJ2-5	TRBV7-2	-	-	CASSLGQDYGSETQYF	TGTGCCAGCAGCTTAGGGCAGGATTACGGGAGCGAGACCCAGTACTTC
TRBJ1-3	TRBV5-1	-	-	CASSTDLYSGNTIYF	TGCGCCAGCAGTACAGATTTATACTCTGGAAACACCATATATTTT
TRBJ2-3	TRBV5-8	-	TRBD2	CASSLFSSGDTQYF	TGTGCCAGCAGCTTGTTTTCTAGCGGAGATACGCAGTATTTT
TRBJ2-3	TRBV2	-	TRBD2	CASAYVGTSGGAIDTQYF	TGTGCCAGCGCGTACGTGGGGACTAGCGGGGGGGCTATAGATACGCAGTATTTT
TRBJ1-2	TRBV4-2	-	-	CASSQDGGGGSRGYTF	TGTGCCAGCAGCCAAGATGGCGGGGGGGGCTCGAGGGGCTACACCTTC
TRBJ2-3	TRBV25-1	-	TRBD1	CASQLDDREGATQYF	TGTGCCAGTCAACTAGACGACAGGGAAGGAGCCACGCAGTATTTT
TRBJ2-2	TRBV25-1	-	-	CASSEYFRTGELFF	TGTGCCAGCAGTGAGTACTTTCGCACCGGGGAGCTGTTTTTT
TRBJ1-2	TRBV2	once	TRBD1	CASKGGTGFYGYTF	TGTGCCAGCAAGGGCGGGACAGGATTTTATGGCTACACCTTC
TRBJ2-3	TRBV29-1	once	-	CSVDGGNTDTQYF	TGCAGCGTTGACGGGGGAAACACAGATACGCAGTATTTT
TRBJ2-1	TRBV5-6	-	-	CASSLAGAFRPNEQFF	TGTGCCAGCAGCTTGGCCGGCGCCTTCAGGCCCAATGAGCAGTTCTTC